Listed below are T cell receptor beta chains from one sample, sequenced in a study of T cells after yellow fever vaccination. TCRdb independently ran MiXCR on the 5' RACE reads; one entry per CDR3 protein. Seen here are roughly 500,000 distinct CDR3 sequences, 15% to 20% observed once, and the top ten hold 13% to 15%. This specimen consisted of PBMCs, obtained 15 days after the yellow fever booster vaccination. These receptors all come from a man aged 30 to 45 who received the YFV17D yellow fever vaccine. Each CDR3 is given with its conserved first and last residue.

>TRBJ1-5|TRBV13
CASSLSQGTSDQPQHF
>TRBJ1-4|TRBV5-1
CASSSTLPNEKLFF
>TRBJ2-1|TRBV5-1
CASEIRTSGRNEQFF
>TRBJ1-5|TRBV6-2/TRBV6-3
CASSYSSGEDQPQHF
>TRBJ2-1|TRBV27
CASSSLFGDSYNEQFF
>TRBJ2-2|TRBV12-3/TRBV12-4
CASSLEVGRELFF
>TRBJ2-7|TRBV6-1
CASSETREGRYF
>TRBJ2-3|TRBV30
CAWSARDTQYF
>TRBJ2-7|TRBV7-9
CASSLLAGGSAEQYF
>TRBJ2-7|TRBV7-2
CASGRNYEQYF
>TRBJ1-2|TRBV20-1
CSAPGTGFGYTF
>TRBJ2-1|TRBV20-1
CSARGWLAGGDEQFF
>TRBJ2-2|TRBV20-1
CSATTSGYTGELFF
>TRBJ2-7|TRBV23-1
CASSPRESFYEQYF
>TRBJ2-7|TRBV28
CASMPRDSYEQYF
>TRBJ1-2|TRBV5-6
CASSIPDSPGYTF
>TRBJ2-3|TRBV7-2
CASSVGQGIPTDTQYF
>TRBJ2-3|TRBV29-1
CSVVLRGRTQYF
>TRBJ2-5|TRBV12-3/TRBV12-4
CASSQTGGSQETQYF
>TRBJ2-4|TRBV18
CASSSDGRGIQYF
>TRBJ2-5|TRBV9
CASSVSPSGIQETQYF
>TRBJ2-1|TRBV20-1
CSAGRGNEQFF
>TRBJ2-5|TRBV20-1
CSARAESGNQETQYF
>TRBJ1-4|TRBV5-1
CASSSGAQSNEKLFF
>TRBJ2-2|TRBV7-8
CASSFGTSFTGELFF